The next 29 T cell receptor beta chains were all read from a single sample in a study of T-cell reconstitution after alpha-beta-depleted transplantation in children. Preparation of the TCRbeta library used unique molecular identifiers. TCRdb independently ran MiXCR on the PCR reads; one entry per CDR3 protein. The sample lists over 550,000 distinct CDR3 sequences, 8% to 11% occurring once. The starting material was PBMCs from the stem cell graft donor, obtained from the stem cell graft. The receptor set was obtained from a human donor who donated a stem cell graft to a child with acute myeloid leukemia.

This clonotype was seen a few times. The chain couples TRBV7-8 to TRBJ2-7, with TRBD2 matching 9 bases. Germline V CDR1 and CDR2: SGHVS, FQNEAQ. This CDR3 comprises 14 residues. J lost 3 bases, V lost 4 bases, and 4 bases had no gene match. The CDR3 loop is CASSSSGISYEQYF. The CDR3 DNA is TGTGCCAGCAGCTCTAGCGGGATTAGCTACGAGCAGTACTTC. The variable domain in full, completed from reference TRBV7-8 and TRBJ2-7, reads GAGVSQSPRYKVAKRGQDVALRCDPISGHVSLFWYQQALGQGPEFLTYFQNEAQLDKSGLPSDRFFAERPEGSVSTLKIQRTQQEDSAVYLCASSSSGISYEQYFGPGTRLTVT.

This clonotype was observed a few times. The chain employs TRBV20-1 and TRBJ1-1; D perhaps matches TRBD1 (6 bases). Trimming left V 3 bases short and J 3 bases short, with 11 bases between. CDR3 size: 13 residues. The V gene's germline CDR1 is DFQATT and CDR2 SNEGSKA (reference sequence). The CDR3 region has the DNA TGCAGTGCTAGGAAAACAGGGTACACTGAAGCTTTCTTT. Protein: CSARKTGYTEAFF.

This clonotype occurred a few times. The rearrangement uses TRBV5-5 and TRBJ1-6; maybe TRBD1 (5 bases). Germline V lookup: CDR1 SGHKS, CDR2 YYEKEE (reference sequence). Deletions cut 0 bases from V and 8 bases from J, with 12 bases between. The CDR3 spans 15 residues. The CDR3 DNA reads TGTGCCAGCAGCTTGGCCGGGGCGATGGATTCACCCCTCCACTTT. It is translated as CASSLAGAMDSPLHF.

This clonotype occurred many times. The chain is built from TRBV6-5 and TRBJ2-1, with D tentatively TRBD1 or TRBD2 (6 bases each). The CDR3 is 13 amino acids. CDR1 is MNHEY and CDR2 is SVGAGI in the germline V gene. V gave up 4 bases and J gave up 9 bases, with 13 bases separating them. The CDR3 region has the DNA TGTGCCAGCAGTTCCGTCAGGGGAGGTGAGCAGTTCTTC. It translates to CASSSVRGGEQFF.

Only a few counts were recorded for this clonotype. In nucleotides, the CDR3 is TGTGCCAGCAGCTTAGTAGGGACAAGACTAGCGGGAACCTACAATGAGCAGTTCTTC. As protein: CASSLVGTRLAGTYNEQFF. The chain carries TRBV11-2 and TRBJ2-1; 11 nucleotides match TRBD2. V was pared by 1 base and J by 2 bases, with 10 bases of the junction left unmatched. Looked up from germline, CDR1 is SGHAT and CDR2 is FQNNGV. CDR3 length: 19 amino acids.

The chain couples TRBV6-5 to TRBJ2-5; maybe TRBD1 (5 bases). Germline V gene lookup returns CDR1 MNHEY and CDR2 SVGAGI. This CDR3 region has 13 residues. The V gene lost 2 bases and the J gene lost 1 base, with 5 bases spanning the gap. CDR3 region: CASSYDSQETQYF. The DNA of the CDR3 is TGTGCCAGCAGTTACGACAGCCAAGAGACCCAGTACTTC.

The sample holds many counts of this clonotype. CDR3 sequence: CSARGDGGQYYGYTF. In nucleotides, the CDR3 is TGCAGTGCTAGGGGGGACGGGGGTCAGTACTATGGCTACACCTTC. The rearrangement links TRBV20-1 to TRBJ1-2, with TRBD1 as a possible D gene (5 bases). CDR1 is DFQATT and CDR2 is SNEGSKA in the germline V gene (reference sequence). The V end was cut by 3 bases, the J end by 3 bases, with 17 bases between. There are 15 residues in the CDR3.

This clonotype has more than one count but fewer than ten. CDR3 sequence (DNA): TGTGCCAGCAGCCAAGCGGCAGGGGGTGGAACCGGGGAGCTGTTTTTT. Protein product: CASSQAAGGGTGELFF. The rearrangement links TRBV4-2 to TRBJ2-2; 7 nucleotides match TRBD1. V gave up 1 base and J gave up 5 bases; unmatched junction bases: 7. The germline V gene encodes CDR1 LGHNA and CDR2 YNFKEQ. The CDR3 consists of 16 residues.

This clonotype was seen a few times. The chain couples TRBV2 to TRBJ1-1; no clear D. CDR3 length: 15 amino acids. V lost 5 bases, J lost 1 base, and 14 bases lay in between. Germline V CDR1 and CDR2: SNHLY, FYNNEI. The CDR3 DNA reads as TGTGCCAGCAGTTTTTTGGCACAGCAGAACACTGAAGCTTTCTTT. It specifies CASSFLAQQNTEAFF. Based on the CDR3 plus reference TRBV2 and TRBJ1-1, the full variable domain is EPEVTQTPSHQVTQMGQEVILRCVPISNHLYFYWYRQILGQKVEFLVSFYNNEISEKSEIFDDQFSVERPDGSNFTLKIRSTKLEDSAMYFCASSFLAQQNTEAFFGQGTRLTVV.

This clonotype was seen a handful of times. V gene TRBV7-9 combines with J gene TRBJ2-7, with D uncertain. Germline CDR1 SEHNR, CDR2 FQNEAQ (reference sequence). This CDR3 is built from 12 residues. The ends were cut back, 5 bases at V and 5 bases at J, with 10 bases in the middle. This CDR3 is CASSPPGHEQYF. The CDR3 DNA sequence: TGTGCCAGCAGCCCTCCGGGTCACGAGCAGTACTTC. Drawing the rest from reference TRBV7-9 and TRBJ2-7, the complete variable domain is DTGVSQNPRHKITKRGQNVTFRCDPISEHNRLYWYRQTLGQGPEFLTYFQNEAQLEKSRLLSDRFSAERPKGSFSTLEIQRTEQGDSAMYLCASSPPGHEQYFGPGTRLTVT.

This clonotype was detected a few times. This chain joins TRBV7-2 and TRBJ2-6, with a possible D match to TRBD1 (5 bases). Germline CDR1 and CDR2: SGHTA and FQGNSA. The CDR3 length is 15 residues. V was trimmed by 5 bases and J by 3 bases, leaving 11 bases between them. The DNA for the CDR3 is TGTGCCAGCAGCGGACCCAGGGTTGGGGCCAACGTCCTGACTTTC. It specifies CASSGPRVGANVLTF.

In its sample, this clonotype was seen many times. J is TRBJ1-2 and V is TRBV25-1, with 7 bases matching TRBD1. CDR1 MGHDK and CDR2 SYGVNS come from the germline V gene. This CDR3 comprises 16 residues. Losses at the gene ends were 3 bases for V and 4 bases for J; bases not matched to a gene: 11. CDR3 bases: TGTGCCAGCAGTGACCCTGCTTCAACAGGGGTCTATGGCTACACCTTC. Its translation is CASSDPASTGVYGYTF.

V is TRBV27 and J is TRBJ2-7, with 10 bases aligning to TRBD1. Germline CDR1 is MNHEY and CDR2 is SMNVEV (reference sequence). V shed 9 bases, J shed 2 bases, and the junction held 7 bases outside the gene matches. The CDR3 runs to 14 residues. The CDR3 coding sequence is TGTGCCAGTTGTGCCGGGACAGGGGCCTACGAGCAGTACTTC. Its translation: CASCAGTGAYEQYF.

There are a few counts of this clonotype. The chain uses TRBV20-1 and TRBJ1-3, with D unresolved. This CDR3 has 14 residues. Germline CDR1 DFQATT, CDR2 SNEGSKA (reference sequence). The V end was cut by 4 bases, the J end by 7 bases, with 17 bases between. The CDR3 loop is CSAMTPKVGNTIYF. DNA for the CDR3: TGCAGTGCTATGACCCCAAAGGTGGGGAACACCATATATTTT.

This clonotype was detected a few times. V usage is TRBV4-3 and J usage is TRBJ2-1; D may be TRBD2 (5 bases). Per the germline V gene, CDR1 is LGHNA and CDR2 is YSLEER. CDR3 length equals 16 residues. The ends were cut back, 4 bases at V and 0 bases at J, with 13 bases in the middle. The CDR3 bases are TGCGCCAGCAGCCGGCGGTCGGGGAACTCCTACAATGAGCAGTTCTTC. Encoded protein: CASSRRSGNSYNEQFF.

The CDR3 nucleotides are TGTGCCAGCAGAAAGGAAGACAGGGTAGGCGGCTACACCTTC. It yields the protein CASRKEDRVGGYTF. The J gene is TRBJ1-2, the V gene TRBV2, with TRBD1 matching over 7 bases. The CDR3 consists of 14 residues. The V segment lost 6 bases and the J segment 8 bases; nucleotides outside the gene matches: 12. Germline CDR1 is SNHLY and CDR2 is FYNNEI.

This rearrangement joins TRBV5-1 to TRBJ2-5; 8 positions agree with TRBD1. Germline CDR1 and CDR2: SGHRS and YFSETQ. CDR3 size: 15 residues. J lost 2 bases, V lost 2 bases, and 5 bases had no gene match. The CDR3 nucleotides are TGCGCCAGCAGCTTTGGACAGGGAAGACAAGAGACCCAGTACTTC. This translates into CASSFGQGRQETQYF. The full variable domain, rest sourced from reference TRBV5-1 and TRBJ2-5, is KAGVTQTPRYLIKTRGQQVTLSCSPISGHRSVSWYQQTPGQGLQFLFEYFSETQRNKGNFPGRFSGRQFSNSRSEMNVSTLELGDSALYLCASSFGQGRQETQYFGPGTRLLVL.

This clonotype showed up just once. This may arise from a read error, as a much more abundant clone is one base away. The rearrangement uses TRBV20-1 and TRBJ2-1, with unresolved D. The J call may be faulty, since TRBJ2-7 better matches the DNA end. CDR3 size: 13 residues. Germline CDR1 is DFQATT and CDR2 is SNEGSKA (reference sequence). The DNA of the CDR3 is TGCAGTGCTTTGTTGGGGAACGGCAATGAGCAGTACTTC. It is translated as CSALLGNGNEQYF.

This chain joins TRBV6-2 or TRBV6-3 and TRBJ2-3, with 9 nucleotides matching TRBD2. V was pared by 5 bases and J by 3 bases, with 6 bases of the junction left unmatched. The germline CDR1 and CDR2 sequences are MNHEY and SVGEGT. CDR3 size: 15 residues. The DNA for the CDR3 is TGTGCCAGCAGTGGATGGCGGGAGGGTACAGATACGCAGTATTTT. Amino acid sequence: CASSGWREGTDTQYF.

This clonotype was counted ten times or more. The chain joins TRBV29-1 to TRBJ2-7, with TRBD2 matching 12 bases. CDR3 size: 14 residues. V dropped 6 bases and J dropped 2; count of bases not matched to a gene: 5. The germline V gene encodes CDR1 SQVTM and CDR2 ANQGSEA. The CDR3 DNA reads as TGCAGCGTCTCGGGACTAGCGGGCCCCTACGAGCAGTACTTC. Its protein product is CSVSGLAGPYEQYF.

The CDR3 nucleotides read TGCGCCAGCAGCTACCGTGGCACGCACGAGCAGTACTTC. Amino acid sequence: CASSYRGTHEQYF. V gene TRBV5-1 combines with J gene TRBJ2-7; no clear D gene. The CDR3 spans 13 residues. V was clipped by 3 bases and J by 5 bases, with 12 bases between them. CDR1 and CDR2 from the germline V gene are SGHRS and YFSETQ.

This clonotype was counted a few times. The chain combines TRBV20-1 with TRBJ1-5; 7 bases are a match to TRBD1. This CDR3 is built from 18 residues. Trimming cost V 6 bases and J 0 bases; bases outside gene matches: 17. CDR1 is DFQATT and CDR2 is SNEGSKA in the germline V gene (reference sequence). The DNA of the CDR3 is TGCAGTGCCCTCTCCGTCGACAGGGTTAAGAGTAGCAATCAGCCCCAGCATTTT. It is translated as CSALSVDRVKSSNQPQHF.

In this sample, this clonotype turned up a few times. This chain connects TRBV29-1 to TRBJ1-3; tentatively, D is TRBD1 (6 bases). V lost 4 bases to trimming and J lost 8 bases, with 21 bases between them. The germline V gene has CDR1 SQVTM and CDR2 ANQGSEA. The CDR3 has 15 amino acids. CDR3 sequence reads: CSVALNQGSMHTIYF. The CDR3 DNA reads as TGCAGCGTTGCTCTTAATCAGGGGTCTATGCACACCATATATTTT. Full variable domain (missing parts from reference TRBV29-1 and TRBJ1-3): SAVISQKPSRDICQRGTSLTIQCQVDSQVTMMFWYRQQPGQSLTLIATANQGSEATYESGFVIDKFPISRPNLTFSTLTVSNMSPEDSSIYLCSVALNQGSMHTIYFGEGSWLTVV.

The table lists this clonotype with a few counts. The CDR3 DNA is TGTGCCATCAGCGGGAGGATTGAAGAGACCCAGTACTTC. This codes for CAISGRIEETQYF. The chain links TRBV10-3 to TRBJ2-5, with TRBD2 matching over 7 bases. The CDR3 totals 13 residues. Germline CDR1 is ENHRY and CDR2 is SYGVKD. V was pared by 6 bases and J by 3 bases, with 4 bases of the junction left unmatched.

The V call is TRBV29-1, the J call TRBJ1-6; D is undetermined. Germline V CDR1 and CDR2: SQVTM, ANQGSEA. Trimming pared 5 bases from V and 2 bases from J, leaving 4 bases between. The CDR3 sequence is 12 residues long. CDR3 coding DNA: TGCAGCGTTCGGACCTATAATTCACCCCTCCACTTT. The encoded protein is CSVRTYNSPLHF.

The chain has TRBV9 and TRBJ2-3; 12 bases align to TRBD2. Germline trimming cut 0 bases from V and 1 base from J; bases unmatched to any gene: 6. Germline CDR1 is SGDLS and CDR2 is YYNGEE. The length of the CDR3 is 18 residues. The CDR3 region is CASSVETSGSWGTDTQYF. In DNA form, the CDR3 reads TGTGCCAGCAGCGTAGAGACTAGCGGGAGTTGGGGCACAGATACGCAGTATTTT.

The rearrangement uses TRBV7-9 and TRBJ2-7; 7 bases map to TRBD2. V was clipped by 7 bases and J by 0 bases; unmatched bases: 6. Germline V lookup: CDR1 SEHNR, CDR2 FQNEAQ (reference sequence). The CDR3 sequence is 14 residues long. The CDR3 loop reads CASKRSGNSYEQYF. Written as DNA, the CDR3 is TGTGCCAGCAAGAGAAGCGGGAACTCCTACGAGCAGTACTTC.

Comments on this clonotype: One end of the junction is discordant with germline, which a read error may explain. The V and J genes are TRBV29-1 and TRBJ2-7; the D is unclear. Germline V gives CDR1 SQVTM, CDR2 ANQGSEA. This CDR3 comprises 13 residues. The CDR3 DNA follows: TGCAGCGTTTCAACAATATTCTCCAACGAGCAGTACTTC. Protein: CSVSTIFSNEQYF.

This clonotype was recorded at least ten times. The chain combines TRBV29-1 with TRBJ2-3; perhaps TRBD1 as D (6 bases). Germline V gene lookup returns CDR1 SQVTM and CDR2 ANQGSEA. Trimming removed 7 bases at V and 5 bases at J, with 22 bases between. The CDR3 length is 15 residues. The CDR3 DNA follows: TGCAGCGCCTACTCGGGCAGGGGCCACCAAGATACGCAGTATTTT. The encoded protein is CSAYSGRGHQDTQYF.